The clone carrying this TCR beta chain has only one observation. What it binds is not known. TCRdb's copy holds only in-frame clones and misses some; the assay was immunoSEQ multiplex PCR. The sample holds 65,000 to 80,000 clones, approximately 86% seen once. The data originate from a study of OX40 agonist ivuxolimab in advanced cancers. Study context: Prior anti-PD-1, anti-PD-L1 or anti-CTLA-4 therapy did not bar entry, and roughly 40% had some.

Study results and limitations: Among patients with partial responses at 0.1-3.0 mg/kg, clonal expansion was among the lowest. Average numbers of expanded clones were greater in CD8+ T cells than in CD4+. At 0.1 to 3.0 mg/kg, CD4+ and CD8+ blood T cells expanded clonally by week 6.

This CDR3 is 15 amino acids long. In germline, CDR1 is SEHNR, CDR2 FQNEAQ (reference sequence). V was trimmed by 1 base and J by 2 bases, leaving 12 bases between them. The V gene is TRBV7-9, the J gene TRBJ2-7; D is possibly TRBD1 (6 bases). The TCR was taken from an adult with an advanced solid tumor such as melanoma, head and neck, liver or kidney cancer. Sequencing was performed on CD4+ or CD8+ T cells sorted from blood, taken in a trial of the OX40 agonist ivuxolimab. The CDR3 DNA sequence: TGTGCCAGCAGCTTAGTACTGGGGGCCACCTACGAGCAGTACTTC. Its translation is CASSLVLGATYEQYF.